These 8 T cell receptor beta chains originate from one sample sequenced in a study of shared clonotypes between healthy human individuals. TCRdb keeps only in-frame clones here, not all; method: immunoSEQ multiplex PCR. Among roughly 480,000 clones, 65% to 80% were seen once, and the ten largest hold about an eighth. The sequenced sample was PBMCs. All receptors come from a woman aged 40 to 50 in good health. Some clones in this sample may be carry-over from other donors' samples.

The sample holds one count of this clone. The identical CDR3 is also encoded by other nucleotide sequences in the sample. V gene TRBV5-1 combines with J gene TRBJ1-4, with D unresolved. Trimming removed 1 base at V and 3 bases at J, with 7 bases between. The CDR3 is 14 amino acids. The V gene's germline CDR1 is SGHRS and CDR2 YFSETQ. This CDR3 reads CASSLSGSNEKLFF. CDR3 sequence (DNA): TGCGCCAGCAGCTTGAGCGGATCTAATGAAAAACTGTTTTTT.

In this sample, this clone turned up a few times. The rearrangement uses TRBV27 and TRBJ2-7; 14 nucleotides align to TRBD2. Per the germline V gene, CDR1 is MNHEY and CDR2 is SMNVEV (reference sequence). CDR3 size: 18 residues. Trimming removed 4 bases from V and 4 bases from J; junction bases left unmatched: 12. The CDR3 nucleotides are TGTGCCAGCAGTTCCTACCCTCCCGGGACTAGCGGGAGTTACGAGCAGTACTTC. This translates into CASSSYPPGTSGSYEQYF.

This clone was seen once. A far larger clone is one nucleotide away, so this likely arose from a read error. This sample also contains other DNA sequences that code for the same CDR3. V gene TRBV7-9 combines with J gene TRBJ2-7, with 14 bases identical to TRBD2. This CDR3 has 16 residues. Germline V gene data show CDR1 as SEHNR and CDR2 as FQNEAQ (reference sequence). V shed 6 bases, J shed 6 bases, and the junction held 10 bases outside the gene matches. CDR3 residues: CASSRPGTSGSTEQYF. CDR3 in DNA: TGTGCCAGCAGTCGTCCGGGGACTAGCGGGAGTACCGAGCAGTACTTC.

In this sample, this clone turned up once. The chain is built from TRBV27 and TRBJ2-1; TRBD2 matches at 9 bases. This CDR3 contains 15 residues. V gave up 6 bases and J gave up 9 bases; unmatched junction bases: 12. The germline V gene has CDR1 MNHEY and CDR2 SMNVEV (reference sequence). CDR3 region: CASSVAGAPGGEQFF. In DNA, the CDR3 is TGTGCCAGCAGCGTAGCGGGAGCCCCCGGGGGTGAGCAGTTCTTC.

The chain links TRBV27 to TRBJ1-5; D perhaps matches TRBD1 (6 bases). The germline gives CDR1 MNHEY, CDR2 SMNVEV (reference sequence). The CDR3 spans 14 residues. V dropped 6 bases and J dropped 5 bases, with 14 bases sitting between them. For the CDR3, the DNA is TGTGCCAGCAGCTTGGGCAGGGGATATCAGCCCCAGCATTTT. Protein: CASSLGRGYQPQHF.

V usage is TRBV7-2 and J usage is TRBJ2-3; D is ambiguous. V shed 0 bases and J shed 4 bases, with 11 bases lying between them. Looked up from germline, CDR1 is SGHTA and CDR2 is FQGNSA. The CDR3 has 15 residues. CDR3 coding DNA: TGTGCCAGCAGCTTAGCACATACCGGGCCAGATACGCAGTATTTT. Translating gives CASSLAHTGPDTQYF.

As regards this clone: Other nucleotide sequences in the sample specify the same CDR3. Here the CDR3 reads CATPGTGLRGQYF. CDR3 nucleotides: TGTGCCACACCCGGGACAGGCCTACGCGGGCAGTACTTC. The chain recombines TRBV2 with TRBJ2-7, with 8 bases that match TRBD1. CDR1 is SNHLY, CDR2 FYNNEI, per germline. The V and J ends lost 10 bases and 9 bases, in that order; junction bases with no gene match: 14. The CDR3 totals 13 residues. The full variable domain, in which reference TRBV2 and TRBJ2-7 provide the parts outside the CDR3, is EPEVTQTPSHQVTQMGQEVILRCVPISNHLYFYWYRQILGQKVEFLVSFYNNEISEKSEIFDDQFSVERPDGSNFTLKIRSTKLEDSAMYFCATPGTGLRGQYFGPGTRLTVT.

This chain joins TRBV19 and TRBJ2-3, with 7 bases fitting TRBD2. The CDR3 consists of 16 residues. The junction had 4 bases not matched to a gene; V was cut back by 1 base and J by 0 bases. Germline lookup yields CDR1 LNHDA and CDR2 SQIVND (reference sequence). The CDR3 loop is CASSIVGSGSTDTQYF. CDR3 nucleotides: TGTGCCAGTAGTATAGTTGGTAGCGGGAGCACAGATACGCAGTATTTT.